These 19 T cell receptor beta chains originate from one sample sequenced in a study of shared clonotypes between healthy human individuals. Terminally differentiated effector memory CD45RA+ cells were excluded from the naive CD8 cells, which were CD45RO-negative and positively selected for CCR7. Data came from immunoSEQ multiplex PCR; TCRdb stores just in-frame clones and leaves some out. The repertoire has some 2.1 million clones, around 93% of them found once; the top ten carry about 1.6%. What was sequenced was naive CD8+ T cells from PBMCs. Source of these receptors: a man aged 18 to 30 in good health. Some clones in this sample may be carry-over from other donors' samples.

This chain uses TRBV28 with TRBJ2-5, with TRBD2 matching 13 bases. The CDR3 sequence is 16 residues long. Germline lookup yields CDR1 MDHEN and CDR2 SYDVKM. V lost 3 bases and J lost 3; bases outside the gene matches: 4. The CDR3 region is CASSLGTSGAKETQYF. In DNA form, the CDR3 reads TGTGCCAGCAGTTTGGGGACTAGCGGGGCTAAAGAGACCCAGTACTTC.

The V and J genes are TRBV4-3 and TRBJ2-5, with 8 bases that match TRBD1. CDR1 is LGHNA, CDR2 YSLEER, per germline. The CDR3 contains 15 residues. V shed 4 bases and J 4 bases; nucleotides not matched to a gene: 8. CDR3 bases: TGCGCCAGCAGCCCCAAGGACAGGGCTGGAGAGACCCAGTACTTC. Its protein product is CASSPKDRAGETQYF.

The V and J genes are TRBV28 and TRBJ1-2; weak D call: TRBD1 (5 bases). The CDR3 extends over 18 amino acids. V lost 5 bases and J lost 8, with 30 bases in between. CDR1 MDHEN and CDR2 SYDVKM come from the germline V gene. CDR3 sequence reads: CASSRRRDRARIIEGYTF. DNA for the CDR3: TGTGCCAGCAGTCGGCGGCGGGACCGCGCACGGATTATAGAAGGCTACACCTTC.

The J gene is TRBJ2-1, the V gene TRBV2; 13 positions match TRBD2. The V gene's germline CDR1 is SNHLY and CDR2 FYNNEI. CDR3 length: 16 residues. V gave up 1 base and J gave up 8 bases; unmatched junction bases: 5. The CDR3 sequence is CASSEVKLAGGDEQFF. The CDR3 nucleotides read TGTGCCAGCAGTGAAGTAAAACTAGCGGGAGGGGATGAGCAGTTCTTC.

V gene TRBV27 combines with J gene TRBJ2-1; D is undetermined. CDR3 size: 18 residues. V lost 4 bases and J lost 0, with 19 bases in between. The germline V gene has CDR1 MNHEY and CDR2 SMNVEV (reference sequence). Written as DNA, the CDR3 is TGTGCCAGCAGTTACACCGGGCTTCGAGCAAGCTCCTACAATGAGCAGTTCTTC. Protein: CASSYTGLRASSYNEQFF.

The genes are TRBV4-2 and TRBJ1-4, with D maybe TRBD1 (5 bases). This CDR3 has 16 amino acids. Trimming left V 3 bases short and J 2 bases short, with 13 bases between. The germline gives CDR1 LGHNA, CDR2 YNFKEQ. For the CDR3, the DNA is TGTGCCAGCAGCCACCCCTGGGGGGTTACTAATGAAAAACTGTTTTTT. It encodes CASSHPWGVTNEKLFF.

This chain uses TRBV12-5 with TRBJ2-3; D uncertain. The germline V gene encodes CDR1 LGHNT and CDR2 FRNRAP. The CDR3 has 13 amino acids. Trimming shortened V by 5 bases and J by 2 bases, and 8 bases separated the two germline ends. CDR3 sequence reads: CASGQTLTDTQYF. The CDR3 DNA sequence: TGTGCTAGTGGTCAGACTCTCACAGATACGCAGTATTTT.

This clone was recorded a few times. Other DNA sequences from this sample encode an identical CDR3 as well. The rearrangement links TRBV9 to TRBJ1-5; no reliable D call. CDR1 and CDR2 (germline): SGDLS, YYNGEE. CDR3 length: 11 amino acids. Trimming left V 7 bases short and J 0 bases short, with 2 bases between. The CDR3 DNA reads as TGTGCCAGCGGTAGCAATCAGCCCCAGCATTTT. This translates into CASGSNQPQHF.

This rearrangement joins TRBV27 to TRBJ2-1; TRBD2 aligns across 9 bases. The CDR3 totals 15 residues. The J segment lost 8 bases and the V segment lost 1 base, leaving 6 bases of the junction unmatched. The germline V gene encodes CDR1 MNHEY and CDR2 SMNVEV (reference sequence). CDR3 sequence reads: CASSLFAGGQDEQFF. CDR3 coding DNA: TGTGCCAGCAGTTTATTCGCGGGAGGGCAGGATGAGCAGTTCTTC.

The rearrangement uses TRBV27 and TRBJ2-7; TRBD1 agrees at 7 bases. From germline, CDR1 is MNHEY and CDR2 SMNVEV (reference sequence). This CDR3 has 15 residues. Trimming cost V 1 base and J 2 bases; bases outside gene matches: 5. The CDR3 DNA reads TGTGCCAGCAGTTTATTAAGGGGACAGCCCTACGAGCAGTACTTC. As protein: CASSLLRGQPYEQYF.

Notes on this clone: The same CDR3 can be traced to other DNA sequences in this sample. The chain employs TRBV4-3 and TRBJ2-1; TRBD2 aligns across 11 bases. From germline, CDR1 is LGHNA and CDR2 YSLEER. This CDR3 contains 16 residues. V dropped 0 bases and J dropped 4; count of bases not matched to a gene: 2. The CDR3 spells CASSQDRLAGYNEQFF. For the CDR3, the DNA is TGCGCCAGCAGCCAAGACCGACTAGCGGGGTACAATGAGCAGTTCTTC.

The CDR3 sequence is CASSMLREHEQFF. The CDR3 nucleotides read TGTGCCAGTAGTATGTTGAGGGAGCATGAGCAGTTCTTC. The chain carries TRBV19 and TRBJ2-1; D is possibly TRBD2 (5 bases). The CDR3 covers 13 residues. Germline V gene lookup returns CDR1 LNHDA and CDR2 SQIVND (reference sequence). Trimming left V 3 bases short and J 8 bases short, with 11 bases between.

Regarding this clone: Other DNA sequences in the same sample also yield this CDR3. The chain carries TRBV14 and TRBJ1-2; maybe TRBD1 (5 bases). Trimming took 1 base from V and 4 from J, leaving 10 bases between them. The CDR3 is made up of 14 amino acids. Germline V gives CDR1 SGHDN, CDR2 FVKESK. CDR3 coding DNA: TGTGCCAGCAGCCAAGGCAAGGGACCCTATGGCTACACCTTC. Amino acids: CASSQGKGPYGYTF.

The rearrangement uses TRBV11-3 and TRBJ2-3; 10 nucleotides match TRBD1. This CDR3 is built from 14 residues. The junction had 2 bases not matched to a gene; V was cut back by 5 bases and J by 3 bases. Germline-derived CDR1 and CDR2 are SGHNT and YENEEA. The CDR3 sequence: CASSDRGRTDTQYF. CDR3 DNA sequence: TGTGCCAGCAGCGACAGGGGGCGGACAGATACGCAGTATTTT.

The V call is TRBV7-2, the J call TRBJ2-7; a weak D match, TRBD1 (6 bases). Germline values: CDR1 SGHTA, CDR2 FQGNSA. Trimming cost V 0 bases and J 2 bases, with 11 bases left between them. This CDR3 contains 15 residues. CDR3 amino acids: CASSLAPGTTYEQYF. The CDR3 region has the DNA TGTGCCAGCAGCTTAGCGCCCGGGACAACCTACGAGCAGTACTTC.

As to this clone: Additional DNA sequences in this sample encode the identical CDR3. The CDR3, as DNA: TGTGCCAGCAGCGTAGTACCGGGTCCTAACTATGGCTACACCTTC. This encodes CASSVVPGPNYGYTF. The genes are TRBV9 and TRBJ1-2; D is uncertain. Germline values: CDR1 SGDLS, CDR2 YYNGEE. The CDR3 spans 15 residues. V lost 0 bases, J lost 0 bases, and 9 bases lay in between.

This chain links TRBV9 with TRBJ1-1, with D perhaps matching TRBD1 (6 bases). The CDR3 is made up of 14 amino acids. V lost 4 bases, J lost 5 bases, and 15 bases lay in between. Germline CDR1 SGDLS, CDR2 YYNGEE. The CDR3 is CASSPSGVGTEAFF. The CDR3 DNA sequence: TGTGCCAGCAGCCCTTCAGGGGTGGGTACTGAAGCTTTCTTT.

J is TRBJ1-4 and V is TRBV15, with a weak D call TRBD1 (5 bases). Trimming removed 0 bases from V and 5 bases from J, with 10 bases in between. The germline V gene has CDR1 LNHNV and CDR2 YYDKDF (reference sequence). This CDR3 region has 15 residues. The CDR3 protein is CATSREGPLNEKLFF. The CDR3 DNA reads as TGTGCCACCAGCAGAGAGGGGCCGCTAAATGAAAAACTGTTTTTT. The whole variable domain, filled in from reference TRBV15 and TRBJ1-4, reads DAMVIQNPRYQVTQFGKPVTLSCSQTLNHNVMYWYQQKSSQAPKLLFHYYDKDFNNEADTPDNFQSRRPNTSFCFLDIRSPGLGDTAMYLCATSREGPLNEKLFFGSGTQLSVL.

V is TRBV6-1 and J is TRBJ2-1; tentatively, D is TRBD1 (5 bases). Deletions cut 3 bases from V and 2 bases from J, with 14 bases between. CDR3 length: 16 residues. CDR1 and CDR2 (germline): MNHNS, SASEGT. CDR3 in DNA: TGTGCCAGCAGTGATGGGGCGGTCCCCGCCTACAATGAGCAGTTCTTC. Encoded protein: CASSDGAVPAYNEQFF.